This TCR beta chain comes out of a study of identical twins. Via MiXCR, TCRdb re-called the 5' RACE reads, giving one row per CDR3 protein. The sample holds around 230,000 distinct CDR3 sequences, about a tenth seen once. Trimming pared 8 bases from V and 5 bases from J, leaving 17 bases between. CDR1 is MNHNS and CDR2 is SASEGT in the germline V gene. The CDR3 extends over 14 amino acids. The sequenced material came from memory (CD45RO+) T cells sorted from blood. The chain recombines TRBV6-1 with TRBJ2-3; no clear D gene. This receptor was obtained from a woman in her late teens or twenties in good health. The CDR3 region has the DNA TGTGCCAGCCGGCCGTCTGACCGTGGAGATACGCAGTATTTT. Translated, it gives CASRPSDRGDTQYF.